The entry that follows covers one T cell receptor (beta chain) sequence. Antigen specificity is unknown. The CDR3 has 13 amino acids. V was clipped by 7 bases and J by 3 bases; unmatched bases: 5. Germline CDR1 reads SQVTM; CDR2 reads ANQGSEA. Template amounts of 300 to 350 ng DNA, approximately 30,000 T cell genomes, were employed in unsorted PBMC replicate PCRs. The sequenced material, unsorted PBMC DNA, was run on ten immunoSEQ deep assay plates. Only in-frame clones appear in the TCRdb table, and some are missing; sequencing was by immunoSEQ multiplex PCR. The sample holds 450,000 to 500,000 clones, over 70% seen once. Donors included only healthy HIV-negative adults lacking recent acute infections or vaccinations. The source of the sample is a study of shared clonotypes between healthy human individuals. Whole-study findings and limits: Limitation of the genetic and exposure-history diversity represented came from the few donors.

The genes are TRBV29-1 and TRBJ2-2, with 7 bases fitting TRBD1. The sample comprised PBMCs. The origin of this receptor is a woman aged 40 to 50 in good health. Some clones in this sample may be carry-over from other donors' samples. The CDR3 sequence: CSGGQGDTGELFF. As DNA, the CDR3 is TGCAGCGGTGGTCAGGGGGACACCGGGGAGCTGTTTTTT.